These 3 T cell receptor beta chains came from one sample sequenced in a study of blood T cells in healthy people across ages. Combining a sample-barcoded 5' primer with a J-beta primer mix, a second PCR ran for about 7 to 11 cycles. MiXCR, run by TCRdb on the 5' RACE reads, gives a single entry per CDR3 protein. The sample records over 600,000 distinct CDR3 sequences, about 47% being singletons. The material sequenced was blood. These TCRs come from a man aged 80 or over in good health.

The chain recombines TRBV19 with TRBJ2-6, with D perhaps matching TRBD1 (5 bases). The germline gives CDR1 LNHDA, CDR2 SQIVND (reference sequence). With 7 bases removed from V and 3 bases from J, the gap between germline ends came to 10 bases. The CDR3 covers 14 residues. Here the CDR3 DNA reads TGTGCCAGTATGACCAGGGTTGGGGCCAACGTCCTGACTTTC. Translating gives CASMTRVGANVLTF.

V and J are TRBV9 and TRBJ2-2; D gene ambiguous. The CDR3 is 15 amino acids. The germline CDR1 and CDR2 sequences are SGDLS and YYNGEE. V lost 3 bases to trimming and J lost 0 bases, with 9 bases between them. In DNA, the CDR3 is TGTGCCAGCAGCGCTCGGACCACGAACACCGGGGAGCTGTTTTTT. It specifies CASSARTTNTGELFF.

The rearrangement links TRBV5-5 to TRBJ2-5; D gene unclear. V gave up 0 bases and J gave up 2 bases, with 8 bases separating them. This CDR3 is built from 14 residues. CDR1 and CDR2 from the germline V gene are SGHKS and YYEKEE (reference sequence). CDR3 nucleotide sequence: TGTGCCAGCAGCTTGGTATCCACACAAGAGACCCAGTACTTC. It specifies CASSLVSTQETQYF.